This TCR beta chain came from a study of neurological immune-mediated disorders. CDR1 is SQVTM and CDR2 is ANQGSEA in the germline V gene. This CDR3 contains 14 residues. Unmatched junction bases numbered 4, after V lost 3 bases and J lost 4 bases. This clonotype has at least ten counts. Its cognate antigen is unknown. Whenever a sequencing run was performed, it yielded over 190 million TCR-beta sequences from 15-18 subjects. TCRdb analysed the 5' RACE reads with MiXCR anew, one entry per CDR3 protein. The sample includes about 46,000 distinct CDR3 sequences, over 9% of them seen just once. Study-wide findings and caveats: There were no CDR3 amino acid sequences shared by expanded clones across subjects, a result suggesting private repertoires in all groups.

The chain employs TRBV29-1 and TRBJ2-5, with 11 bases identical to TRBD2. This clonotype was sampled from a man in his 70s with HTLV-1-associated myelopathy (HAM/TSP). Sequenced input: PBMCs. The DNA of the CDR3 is TGCAGCGTTGAGCTAGCGGGAGGAGGAGAGACCCAGTACTTC. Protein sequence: CSVELAGGGETQYF.